This T cell receptor (beta chain) is drawn from a study of cytomegalovirus exposure and HLA in healthy donors. The PCR contained 60 Vbeta and 13 Jbeta primers. Some clones are missing from TCRdb's copy, which holds only in-frame ones; the method was immunoSEQ multiplex PCR. The table has about 65,000 clones, roughly 75% seen once. Healthy people donating bone marrow made up the donors. Germline CDR1 reads SGHDT; CDR2 reads YYEEEE. The CDR3 consists of 15 residues. V trimming: 4 bases; J trimming: 1 base; junction bases outside the gene matches: 5. Material: PBMCs. The chain couples TRBV5-6 to TRBJ2-7; 10 positions match TRBD1. This clonotype originated in a woman in her thirties in good health and CMV-seronegative. CDR3 residues: CASSTDRGLSYEQYF. DNA of the CDR3: TGTGCCAGCAGCACTGACAGGGGGCTATCCTACGAGCAGTACTTC.